These T cell receptor beta chains were read from a single sample in a study of early T cells in non-severe SARS-CoV-2 infection. TCRdb fed the 5' RACE reads into MiXCR, producing one record per CDR3 protein. The data contain about 39,000 distinct CDR3 sequences, 5.5% of them singletons. This specimen consisted of whole blood, obtained at baseline. The source is an adult who was a healthcare worker with PCR-confirmed SARS-CoV-2 infection or an uninfected control (not recorded which). The conserved cysteine and the conserved F or W are not part of the CDR3 here.

V	J	CDR3
TRBV12-5	TRBJ1-2	ASGLVSGSNYGYT
TRBV6-5	TRBJ2-5	ASSRTRTGFGETQY
TRBV7-8	TRBJ2-7	ASSSGISYEQY
TRBV6-1	TRBJ2-3	ASRRLAGQGDTQY
TRBV12-5	TRBJ1-6	ASAQSTLQVPNNSPLH
TRBV10-2	TRBJ2-3	ASMRDIAQY
TRBV4-1	TRBJ2-3	ASSQDRGAILDTQY
TRBV7-9	TRBJ2-2	ASSLAVLNTGELF
TRBV12-3/TRBV12-4	TRBJ2-2	ASSSGTSGGGNTGELF
TRBV28	TRBJ1-3	ASSYLQGITGNTIY
TRBV20-1	TRBJ2-3	SARAPLSGGATDTQY
TRBV29-1	TRBJ2-2	SVQRTNTGELF
TRBV29-1	TRBJ1-1	SVDIRVGEAF
TRBV30	TRBJ1-2	AWSAPGTRNYGYT
TRBV20-1	TRBJ2-1	SASRGRNEQF
TRBV3-1	TRBJ1-1	ASCLRGGTEAF
TRBV19	TRBJ2-4	ASSPLAGLNIQY
TRBV4-1	TRBJ2-5	ASSQVGKYQETQY
TRBV7-8	TRBJ2-3	ASSLQGGWDTQY
TRBV11-2	TRBJ2-1	ASRVRLSRYNEQF
TRBV10-2	TRBJ1-6	ASVQWSNSPLH
TRBV29-1	TRBJ1-1	SFLPGRRGTEAF
TRBV5-1	TRBJ2-7	ASSIGDGPYEQY
TRBV6-6	TRBJ2-7	ASHGRATSYEQY
TRBV20-1	TRBJ1-4	SARGGRALANEKLF
TRBV29-1	TRBJ2-7	SAGLSSEQY
TRBV5-4	TRBJ2-2	ASSFPRSGTGELF
TRBV6-5	TRBJ1-1	ASSYYTPNTEAF
TRBV7-8	TRBJ1-1	ASSVRPTGSGITEAF
TRBV29-1	TRBJ2-2	SVGGTFTGELF
TRBV14	TRBJ2-1	ASSLRRSLAVNNEQF
TRBV11-3	TRBJ2-3	ASSFGGPTDTQY
TRBV9	TRBJ1-2	ASSVSQGRLSGYT
TRBV20-1	TRBJ2-5	SARDLVGEETQY
TRBV24-1	TRBJ2-1	ATSGRSEQF
TRBV14	TRBJ2-3	ASSQFETSLTDTQY
TRBV2	TRBJ1-6	ANRQGPNSPLH
TRBV27	TRBJ2-7	ASSRGGIGSYEQY
TRBV7-2	TRBJ2-7	ASSPHYEQY
TRBV6-2/TRBV6-3	TRBJ2-6	ASSYSTQLGVSGANVLT
TRBV20-1	TRBJ2-7	SARGRGMFEQY
TRBV4-1	TRBJ1-5	ASGREENSNQPQH
TRBV7-9	TRBJ1-1	ASSYGSAEAF